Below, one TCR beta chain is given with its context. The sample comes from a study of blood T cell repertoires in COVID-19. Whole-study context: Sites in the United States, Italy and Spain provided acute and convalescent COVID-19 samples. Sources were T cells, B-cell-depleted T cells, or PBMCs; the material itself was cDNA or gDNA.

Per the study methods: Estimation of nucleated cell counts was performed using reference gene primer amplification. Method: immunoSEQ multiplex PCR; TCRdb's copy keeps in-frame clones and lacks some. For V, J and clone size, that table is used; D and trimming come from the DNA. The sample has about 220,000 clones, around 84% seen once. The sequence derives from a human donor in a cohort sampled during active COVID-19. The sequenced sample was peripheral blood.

The CDR3 coding sequence is TGTGCCAGCAGCTTGGGGACAGGGATGATGAACACTGAAGCTTTCTTT. Translation: CASSLGTGMMNTEAFF. The chain is built from TRBV5-4 and TRBJ1-1, with TRBD1 matching 8 bases. CDR1 and CDR2 from the germline V gene are SGHNT and YYREEE (reference sequence). The CDR3 sequence is 16 residues long. The V and J ends lost 0 bases and 0 bases, in that order; junction bases with no gene match: 4.